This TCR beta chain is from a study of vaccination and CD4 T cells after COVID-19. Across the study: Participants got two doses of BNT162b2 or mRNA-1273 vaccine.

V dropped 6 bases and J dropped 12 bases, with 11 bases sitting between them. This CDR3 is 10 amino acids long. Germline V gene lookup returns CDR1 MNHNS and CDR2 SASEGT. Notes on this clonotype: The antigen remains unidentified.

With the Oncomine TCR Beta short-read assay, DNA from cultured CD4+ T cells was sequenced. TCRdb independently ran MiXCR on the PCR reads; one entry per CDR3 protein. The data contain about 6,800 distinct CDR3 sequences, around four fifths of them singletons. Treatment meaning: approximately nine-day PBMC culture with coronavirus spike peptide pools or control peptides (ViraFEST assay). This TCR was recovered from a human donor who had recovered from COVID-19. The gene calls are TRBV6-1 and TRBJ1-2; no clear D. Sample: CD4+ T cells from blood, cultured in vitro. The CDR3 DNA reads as TGTGCCAGCAGCACCCTGGAACACACCTTC. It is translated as CASSTLEHTF.